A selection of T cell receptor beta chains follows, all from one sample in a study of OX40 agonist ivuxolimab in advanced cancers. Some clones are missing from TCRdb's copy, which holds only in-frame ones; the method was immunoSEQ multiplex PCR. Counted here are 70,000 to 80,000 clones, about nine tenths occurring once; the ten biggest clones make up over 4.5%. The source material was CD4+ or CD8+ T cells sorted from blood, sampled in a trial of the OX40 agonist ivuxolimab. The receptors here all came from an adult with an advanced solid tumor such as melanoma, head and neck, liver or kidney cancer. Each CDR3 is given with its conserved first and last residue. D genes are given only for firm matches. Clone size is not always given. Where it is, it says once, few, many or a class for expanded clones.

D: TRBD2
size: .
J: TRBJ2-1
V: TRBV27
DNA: TGTGCCAGCAGTCCTCTAGCGGGAGGGCCTGTATATGAGCAGTTCTTC
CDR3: CASSPLAGGPVYEQFF

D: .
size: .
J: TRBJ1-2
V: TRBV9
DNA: TGTGCCAGCAGCGTAATCGGGACCTCCTATGGCTACACCTTC
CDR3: CASSVIGTSYGYTF

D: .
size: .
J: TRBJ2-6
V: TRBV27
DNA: TGTGCCAGCAGCTATAGCTCTGGGGCCAACGTCCTGACTTTC
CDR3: CASSYSSGANVLTF

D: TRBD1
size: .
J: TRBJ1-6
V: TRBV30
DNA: TGTGCCTGGAGCGCATACCGGACAGGGGGTGGTAATTCACCCCTCCACTTT
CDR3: CAWSAYRTGGGNSPLHF

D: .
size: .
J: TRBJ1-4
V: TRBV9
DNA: TGTGCCAGCAGCGTAGGAGGGAGGTCAGATGAAAAACTGTTTTTT
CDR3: CASSVGGRSDEKLFF

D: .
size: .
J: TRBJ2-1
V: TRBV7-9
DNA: TGTGCCAGCAGCTTAGTTGAATTGGGCGGAGAGCAGTTCTTC
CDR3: CASSLVELGGEQFF

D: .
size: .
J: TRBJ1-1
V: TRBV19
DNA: TGTGCCAGTAGTGGCTCAGGGAGGAGAGGGACTGAAGCTTTCTTT
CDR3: CASSGSGRRGTEAFF

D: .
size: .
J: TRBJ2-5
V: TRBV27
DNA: TGTGCCAGCAGTTTATACCCCGTGTACCAAGAGACCCAGTACTTC
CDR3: CASSLYPVYQETQYF

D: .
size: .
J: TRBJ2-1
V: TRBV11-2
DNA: TGTGCCAGCAGCTTATTGGACAATGAGCAGTTCTTC
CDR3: CASSLLDNEQFF

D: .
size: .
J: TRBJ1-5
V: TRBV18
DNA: TGTGCCAGCTCACCGAGTTCTGTGAATAGCAATCAGCCCCAGCATTTT
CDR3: CASSPSSVNSNQPQHF

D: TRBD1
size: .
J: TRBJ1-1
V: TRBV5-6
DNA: TGTGCCAGCAGCTTGCCTTCGGGACAGGGGGCCTCGGTATTAGGTGAAGCTTTCTTT
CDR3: CASSLPSGQGASVLGEAFF

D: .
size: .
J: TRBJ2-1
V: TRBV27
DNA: TGTGCCAGCAGTTTTGGTAGCAATGAGCAGTTCTTC
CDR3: CASSFGSNEQFF

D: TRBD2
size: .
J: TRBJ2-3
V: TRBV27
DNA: TGTGCCAGCAGCCTAGCGGGGCGGGCAGATACGCAGTATTTT
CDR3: CASSLAGRADTQYF

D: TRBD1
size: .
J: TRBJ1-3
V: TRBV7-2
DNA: TGTGCCAGCAGCCCAGGGACAGCGTCTGGAAACACCATATATTTT
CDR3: CASSPGTASGNTIYF

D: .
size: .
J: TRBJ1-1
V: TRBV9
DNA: TGTGCCAGCAGCGTGGACAGGAACACTGAAGCTTTCTTT
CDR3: CASSVDRNTEAFF

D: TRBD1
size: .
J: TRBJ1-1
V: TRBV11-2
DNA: TGTGCCAGCAGCGTCCCGACAGGGGTAAATGAAGCTTTCTTT
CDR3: CASSVPTGVNEAFF

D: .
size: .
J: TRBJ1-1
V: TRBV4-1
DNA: TGCGCCAGCAGCCAAGGGGCAGGCGGACCCGCCGAAGCTTTCTTT
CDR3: CASSQGAGGPAEAFF

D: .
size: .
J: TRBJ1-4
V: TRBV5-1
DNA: TGCGCCAGCAGCCCGGAGGGGGTGTTAACTAATGAAAAACTGTTTTTT
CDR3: CASSPEGVLTNEKLFF

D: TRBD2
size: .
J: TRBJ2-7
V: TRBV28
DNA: TGTGCCAGCGTCCCTGTGGGCGGGAGTACCTACGAGCAGTACTTC
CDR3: CASVPVGGSTYEQYF

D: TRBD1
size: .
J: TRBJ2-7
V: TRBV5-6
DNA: TGTGCCAGCAGCTTGGGACAGGGGCAATACGAGCAGTACTTC
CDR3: CASSLGQGQYEQYF

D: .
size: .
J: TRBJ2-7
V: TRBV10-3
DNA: TGTGCCATCAAACTAGACACCTCCCCCTTCTACGAGCAGTACTTC
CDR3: CAIKLDTSPFYEQYF

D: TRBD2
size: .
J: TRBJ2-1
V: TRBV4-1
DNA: TGCGCCAGCTGTGAGACTAGCGGGAGGTCCCATGAGCAGTTCTTC
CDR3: CASCETSGRSHEQFF

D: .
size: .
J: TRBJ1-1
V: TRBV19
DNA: TGTGCCTCAGTAGTAGGACCGAACACTGAAGCTTTCTTT
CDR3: CASVVGPNTEAFF

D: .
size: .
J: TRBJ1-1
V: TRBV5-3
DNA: TGTGCCAGCAGATTTGTCTCGGGGGGCACTGAAGCTTTCTTT
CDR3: CASRFVSGGTEAFF

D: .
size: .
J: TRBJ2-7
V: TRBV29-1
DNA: TGCAGCGTTGATCGGGGGTCCTACGAGCAGTACTTC
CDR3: CSVDRGSYEQYF

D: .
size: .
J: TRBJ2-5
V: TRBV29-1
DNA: TGCAGCGTTGATGGGGCCCAAGAGACCCAGTACTTC
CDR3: CSVDGAQETQYF

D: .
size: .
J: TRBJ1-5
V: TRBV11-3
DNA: TGTGCCAGCAGCCACTATTGGGTTAGCAATCAGCCCCAGCATTTT
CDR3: CASSHYWVSNQPQHF

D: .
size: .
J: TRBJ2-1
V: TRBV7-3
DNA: TGTGCCAGCAGCTTGACGGGGCGTCCACAGAATGAGCAGTTCTTC
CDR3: CASSLTGRPQNEQFF

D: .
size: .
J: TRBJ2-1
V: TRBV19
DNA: TGTGCCAGTAGTATGGCAGGGTACAATGAGCAGTTCTTC
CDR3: CASSMAGYNEQFF

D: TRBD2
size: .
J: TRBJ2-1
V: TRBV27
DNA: TGTGCCAGCAGTTTAAGCGGGAGCGTGGGTGAGCAGTTCTTC
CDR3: CASSLSGSVGEQFF

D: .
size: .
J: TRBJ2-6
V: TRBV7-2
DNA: TGTGCCAGCAGCCCTTGGACACCCCGGAGAGGGGCCAACGTCCTGACTTTC
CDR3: CASSPWTPRRGANVLTF

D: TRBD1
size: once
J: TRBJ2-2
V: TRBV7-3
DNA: TGTGCCAGCAGCTTAACCTTCGGACAGGGAGTAACCGGGGAGCTGTTTTTT
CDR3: CASSLTFGQGVTGELFF

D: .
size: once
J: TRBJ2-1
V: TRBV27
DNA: TGTGCCAGCAGCATGATAGGGAGCTCCTACAATGAGCAGTTCTTC
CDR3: CASSMIGSSYNEQFF

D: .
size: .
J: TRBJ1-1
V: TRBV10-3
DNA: TGTGCCATCAGTGAAACAGCCTACCGTCCTGAAGCTTTCTTT
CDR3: CAISETAYRPEAFF

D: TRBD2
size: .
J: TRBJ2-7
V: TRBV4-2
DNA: TGTGCCAGCAGCCAGGGGACTACCTCCTCCTACGAGCAGTACTTC
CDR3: CASSQGTTSSYEQYF

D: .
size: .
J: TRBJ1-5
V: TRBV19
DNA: TGTGCCAGTAGTATTGGGATGGAGCCCCAGCATTTT
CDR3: CASSIGMEPQHF

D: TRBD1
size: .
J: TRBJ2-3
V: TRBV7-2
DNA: TGTGCCAGCAGCTTCTGGACAGGGTCCACAGATACGCAGTATTTT
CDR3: CASSFWTGSTDTQYF

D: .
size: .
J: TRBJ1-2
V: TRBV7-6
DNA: TGTGCCAGCAGCTTAGGGCCGGGGGCCCTCTATGGCTACACCTTC
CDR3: CASSLGPGALYGYTF

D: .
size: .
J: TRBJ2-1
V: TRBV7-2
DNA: TGTGCCAGCAGCTTGGGCCCTACCTACAATGAGCAGTTCTTC
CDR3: CASSLGPTYNEQFF

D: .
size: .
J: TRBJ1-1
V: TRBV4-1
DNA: TGCGCCAGCAGCCGTTCTTTTCAGAACACTGAAGCTTTCTTT
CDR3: CASSRSFQNTEAFF

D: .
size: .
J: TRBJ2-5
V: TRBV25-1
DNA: TGTGCCAGCAGTGAATCCGGGTCTGAGACCCAGTACTTC
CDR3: CASSESGSETQYF

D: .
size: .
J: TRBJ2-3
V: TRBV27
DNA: TGTGCCAGCAGCCCCCTAGATCTCCCGGCAGATACGCAGTATTTT
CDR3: CASSPLDLPADTQYF

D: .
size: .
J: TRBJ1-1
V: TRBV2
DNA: TGTGCCAGCAGTGAAGCTTTACCAGAGAAGAACACTGAAGCTTTCTTT
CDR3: CASSEALPEKNTEAFF

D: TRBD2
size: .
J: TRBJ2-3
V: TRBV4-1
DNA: TGCGCCAGCAGCCAAAAGAGCGGGAGAACGGATACGCAGTATTTT
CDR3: CASSQKSGRTDTQYF

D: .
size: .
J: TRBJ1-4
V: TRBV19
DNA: TGTGCCAGTGGGGAAGGGGCAACTAATGAAAAACTGTTTTTT
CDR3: CASGEGATNEKLFF

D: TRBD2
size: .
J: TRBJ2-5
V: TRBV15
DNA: TGTGCCACCAGCAGCGGACTAGCGGGAGCTGGGGAGACCCAGTACTTC
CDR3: CATSSGLAGAGETQYF

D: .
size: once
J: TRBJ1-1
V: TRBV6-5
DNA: TGTGCCAGCAGTCAGGCTGGGGGGACGAACACTGAAGCTTTCTTT
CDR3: CASSQAGGTNTEAFF

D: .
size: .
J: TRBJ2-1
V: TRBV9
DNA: TGTGCCAGCAGCGTAGTTGGCTACAATGAGCAGTTCTTC
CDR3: CASSVVGYNEQFF

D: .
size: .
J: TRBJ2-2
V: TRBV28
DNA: TGTGCCAGCAGTTTTGGATCCGACACCGGGGAGCTGTTTTTT
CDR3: CASSFGSDTGELFF

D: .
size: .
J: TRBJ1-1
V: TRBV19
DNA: TGTGCCAGCCGGGTGGGGACGAACACTGAAGCTTTCTTT
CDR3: CASRVGTNTEAFF

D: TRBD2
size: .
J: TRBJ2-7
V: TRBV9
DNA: TGTGCCAGCAGCGTAGGACAAGAGCGGGGGTCCTACGAGCAGTACTTC
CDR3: CASSVGQERGSYEQYF

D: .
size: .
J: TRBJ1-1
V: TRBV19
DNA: TGTGCCAGTGGCGGGGGGCCCCTTCATTCAATGAACACTGAAGCTTTCTTT
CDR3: CASGGGPLHSMNTEAFF

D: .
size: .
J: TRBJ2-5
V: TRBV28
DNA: TGTGCCAGCAGCGATCCCGGGACAACGATGCAAGAGACCCAGTACTTC
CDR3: CASSDPGTTMQETQYF

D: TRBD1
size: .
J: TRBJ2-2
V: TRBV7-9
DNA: TGTGCCAGCAGCTCGAGGACAGGGAGAGGTGCCGGGGAGCTGTTTTTT
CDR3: CASSSRTGRGAGELFF

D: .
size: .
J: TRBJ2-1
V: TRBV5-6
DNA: TGTGCCAGCAGCTTAGGTCCCACCGGAGATGAGCAGTTCTTC
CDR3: CASSLGPTGDEQFF

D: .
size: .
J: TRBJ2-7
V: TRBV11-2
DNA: TGTGCCAGCAGTCGATGGACGGACGAGCAGTACTTC
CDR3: CASSRWTDEQYF

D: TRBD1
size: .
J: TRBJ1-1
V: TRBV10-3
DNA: TGTGCCATCACCTTAGGGACAGGGGGAGACACTGAAGCTTTCTTT
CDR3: CAITLGTGGDTEAFF

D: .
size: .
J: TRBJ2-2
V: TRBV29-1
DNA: TGCAGCGTTGAAGCTGGACAGAACACCGGGGAGCTGTTTTTT
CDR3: CSVEAGQNTGELFF

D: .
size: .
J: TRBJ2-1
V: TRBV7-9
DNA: TGTGCCAGCAGCTTAGGACTACTTCACAATGAGCAGTTCTTC
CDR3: CASSLGLLHNEQFF